What follows are 14 T cell receptor beta chains derived from one specimen sequenced in a study of graft-versus-host responses after intestinal transplantation (dated by TCRdb to the early 2020s). Receptor amplification or capture employed the immunoSEQ multiplex PCR assay. TCRdb limited this immuneACCESS table to in-frame rearrangements with V and J called. A share of clones is missing; checked studies link under half to unresolved V genes, and the rest is unexplained. The sample table records 80,000 or so clones; 92% of these occur just once. The leading ten clones occupy approximately 0.7% of the sample. Sequencing used PBMCs, obtained 98 days after intestinal transplantation. The receptors here all came from a human patient who received an intestinal transplant, so some T cells may come from the graft donor.

The V gene is TRBV5-6, the J gene TRBJ1-1; D not certain. The V gene lost 0 bases and the J gene lost 7 bases, with 4 bases spanning the gap. Per germline, CDR1 SGHDT and CDR2 YYEEEE. The CDR3 is made up of 11 amino acids. The CDR3 sequence is CASSLGLEAFF. For the CDR3, the DNA is TGTGCCAGCAGCTTGGGCCTTGAAGCTTTCTTT. Using reference TRBV5-6 and TRBJ1-1 for the parts outside the CDR3, the full variable domain is DAGVTQSPTHLIKTRGQQVTLRCSPKSGHDTVSWYQQALGQGPQFIFQYYEEEERQRGNFPDRFSGHQFPNYSSELNVNALLLGDSALYLCASSLGLEAFFGQGTRLTVV.

The chain links TRBV4-1 to TRBJ1-1; D ambiguous. Germline V CDR1 and CDR2: MGHRA, YSYEKL. CDR3 length equals 16 residues. Trimming removed 1 base at V and 3 bases at J, with 15 bases between. CDR3 in amino acids: CASSQVPAAYYTEAFF. The CDR3 DNA is TGCGCCAGCAGCCAAGTCCCAGCAGCCTATTACACTGAAGCTTTCTTT.

The chain links TRBV4-2 to TRBJ2-1, with 8 bases lining up with TRBD1. The trim removed 0 bases at V and 9 bases at J, leaving 7 bases unmatched. The CDR3 runs to 15 residues. Germline CDR1 is LGHNA and CDR2 is YNFKEQ. The CDR3 bases are TGTGCCAGCAGCCAAGAGCAGGGGGCGGGCTCTGAGCAGTTCTTC. As protein: CASSQEQGAGSEQFF.

The chain joins TRBV7-9 to TRBJ2-7, with 14 bases lining up with TRBD2. This CDR3 contains 15 residues. Germline loops: CDR1 SEHNR, CDR2 FQNEAQ (reference sequence). The J segment lost 4 bases and the V segment lost 5 bases, leaving 4 bases of the junction unmatched. CDR3: CASSPGTSGRYEQYF. The CDR3 coding sequence is TGTGCCAGCAGCCCTGGGACTAGCGGGAGATACGAGCAGTACTTC. Based on the CDR3 plus reference TRBV7-9 and TRBJ2-7, the full variable domain is DTGVSQNPRHKITKRGQNVTFRCDPISEHNRLYWYRQTLGQGPEFLTYFQNEAQLEKSRLLSDRFSAERPKGSFSTLEIQRTEQGDSAMYLCASSPGTSGRYEQYFGPGTRLTVT.

The chain combines TRBV28 with TRBJ2-7, with 10 bases that match TRBD1. Germline V CDR1 and CDR2: MDHEN, SYDVKM. CDR3 length equals 16 residues. The ends lost 3 bases at V and 6 bases at J; junction bases unmatched: 11. CDR3 sequence reads: CASSFLGGTGDVEQYF. The CDR3 nucleotides are TGTGCCAGCAGTTTCCTGGGGGGGACAGGGGACGTCGAGCAGTACTTC. Together with reference TRBV28 and TRBJ2-7, the CDR3 gives the full variable domain: DVKVTQSSRYLVKRTGEKVFLECVQDMDHENMFWYRQDPGLGLRLIYFSYDVKMKEKGDIPEGYSVSREKKERFSLILESASTNQTSMYLCASSFLGGTGDVEQYFGPGTRLTVT.

V usage is TRBV19 and J usage is TRBJ2-1, with TRBD2 as a possible D gene (6 bases). This CDR3 region has 14 residues. Trimming cost V 5 bases and J 2 bases, with 10 bases left between them. CDR1 is LNHDA, CDR2 SQIVND, per germline (reference sequence). Written as DNA, the CDR3 is TGTGCCAGTAGTTTGGAGGGAGCCTACAATGAGCAGTTCTTC. The encoded protein is CASSLEGAYNEQFF. Together with reference TRBV19 and TRBJ2-1, the CDR3 gives the full variable domain: DGGITQSPKYLFRKEGQNVTLSCEQNLNHDAMYWYRQDPGQGLRLIYYSQIVNDFQKGDIAEGYSVSREKKESFPLTVTSAQKNPTAFYLCASSLEGAYNEQFFGPGTRLTVL.

This clone was seen once. J is TRBJ2-3 and V is TRBV29-1; 7 positions agree with TRBD2. Germline values: CDR1 SQVTM, CDR2 ANQGSEA. The V and J ends lost 1 base and 3 bases, in that order; junction bases with no gene match: 16. This CDR3 is built from 18 residues. The CDR3 sequence is CSVEGQSVGRENTDTQYF. CDR3 nucleotides: TGCAGCGTTGAAGGACAGAGTGTCGGGCGGGAGAATACAGATACGCAGTATTTT.

This chain connects TRBV6-5 to TRBJ2-4; 8 bases map to TRBD2. CDR1 is MNHEY, CDR2 SVGAGI, per germline. This CDR3 is built from 15 residues. Trimming removed 7 bases from V and 6 bases from J; junction bases left unmatched: 11. CDR3 DNA sequence: TGTGCCAGCAACAGCGGGAGTGGGGGGAGAAACATTCAGTACTTC. Protein product: CASNSGSGGRNIQYF.

The chain recombines TRBV28 with TRBJ2-7; 8 nucleotides match TRBD2. The CDR3 loop spans 12 amino acids. The V and J ends lost 4 bases and 6 bases, in that order; junction bases with no gene match: 2. Germline V gene lookup returns CDR1 MDHEN and CDR2 SYDVKM. The CDR3 nucleotides are TGTGCCAGCAGTTGGGCGGGAGGCGAGCAGTACTTC. Translating it yields CASSWAGGEQYF. The whole variable domain, remainder taken from reference TRBV28 and TRBJ2-7, is DVKVTQSSRYLVKRTGEKVFLECVQDMDHENMFWYRQDPGLGLRLIYFSYDVKMKEKGDIPEGYSVSREKKERFSLILESASTNQTSMYLCASSWAGGEQYFGPGTRLTVT.

The chain couples TRBV18 to TRBJ2-4; D unclear. CDR1 is KGHSH, CDR2 LQKENI, per germline. The CDR3 spans 14 residues. Trimming left V 3 bases short and J 2 bases short, with 8 bases between. The CDR3 here is CASSPELTKNIQYF. The DNA of the CDR3 is TGTGCCAGCTCACCGGAATTAACCAAAAACATTCAGTACTTC.

This rearrangement joins TRBV5-5 to TRBJ2-5; D is possibly TRBD2 (5 bases). This CDR3 has 13 amino acids. Trimming removed 2 bases at V and 9 bases at J, with 14 bases between. Germline CDR1 and CDR2: SGHKS and YYEKEE (reference sequence). The CDR3 DNA follows: TGTGCCAGCAGCTTCCAGCCCCCCGGGGCCCAGTACTTC. The encoded protein is CASSFQPPGAQYF.

The genes are TRBV5-1 and TRBJ2-7; D call uncertain. The CDR3 runs to 13 residues. In germline, CDR1 is SGHRS, CDR2 YFSETQ. V gave up 0 bases and J gave up 5 bases, with 9 bases separating them. CDR3 in DNA: TGCGCCAGCAGCTTGGGGGAAATCAACGAGCAGTACTTC. It is translated as CASSLGEINEQYF.

The chain uses TRBV6-9 and TRBJ1-3; D is unclear. The CDR3 covers 13 residues. Germline assignment: CDR1 MNHGY and CDR2 SVAAGI. V was shortened by 4 bases and J by 4 bases, with 8 bases between the two germline ends. CDR3: CASSSLHGNTIYF. The DNA for the CDR3 is TGTGCCAGCAGTTCCCTACACGGAAACACCATATATTTT.

The chain links TRBV13 to TRBJ2-7, with D possibly TRBD1 on 5 matching bases. V dropped 2 bases and J dropped 0 bases, with 11 bases sitting between them. Germline V gene sequence: CDR1 PRHDT, CDR2 FYEKMQ (reference sequence). The CDR3 contains 15 residues. The CDR3 loop is CASSLQGRSSYEQYF. CDR3 nucleotide sequence: TGTGCCAGCAGCTTACAGGGTAGGAGCTCCTACGAGCAGTACTTC.